Each of the 8 T cell receptor beta chains below was sequenced from the same sample in a study of cytomegalovirus exposure and HLA in healthy donors. A multiplex PCR was run with 60 Vbeta primers and 13 Jbeta primers. Method: immunoSEQ multiplex PCR; TCRdb's copy keeps in-frame clones and lacks some. The sample has 100,000 to 150,000 clones; around 77% are singletons. Sequenced input: PBMCs. All receptors derive from a man aged 25 to 40 in good health and CMV-seronegative.

This rearrangement joins TRBV28 to TRBJ1-2, with 7 bases aligning to TRBD1. CDR1 is MDHEN, CDR2 SYDVKM, per germline. The CDR3 runs to 11 residues. Trimming took 6 bases from V and 8 from J; bases not matched to a gene: 3. CDR3 loop: CASRQGQGYTF. As DNA, the CDR3 is TGTGCCAGCAGACAGGGGCAAGGCTACACCTTC.

The chain employs TRBV19 and TRBJ1-5, with 11 bases fitting TRBD1. This CDR3 is 14 amino acids long. V gave up 6 bases and J gave up 7 bases; unmatched junction bases: 5. CDR1 and CDR2 from the germline V gene are LNHDA and SQIVND (reference sequence). The CDR3 coding sequence is TGTGCCAGTAGGAGGACAGGGGGCGACCAGCCCCAGCATTTT. Translation: CASRRTGGDQPQHF.

V usage is TRBV6-4 and J usage is TRBJ1-2; D unclear. This CDR3 has 14 residues. V shed 3 bases and J shed 7 bases, with 15 bases lying between them. The germline V gene has CDR1 MRHNA and CDR2 SNTAGT. This CDR3 reads CASSEAVVPTGYTF. The CDR3 DNA follows: TGTGCCAGCAGTGAAGCGGTAGTCCCAACTGGCTACACCTTC.

V and J are TRBV6-6 and TRBJ1-5, with unresolved D. The CDR3 is 15 amino acids. Deletions cut 0 bases from V and 3 bases from J, with 9 bases between. Per germline, CDR1 MNHNY and CDR2 SVGAGI (reference sequence). CDR3 region: CASSYSWENNQPQHF. The CDR3 coding sequence is TGTGCCAGCAGTTACTCGTGGGAGAACAATCAGCCCCAGCATTTT.

The V gene is TRBV7-2, the J gene TRBJ2-5; 7 bases line up with TRBD2. V was pared by 5 bases and J by 4 bases, with 4 bases of the junction left unmatched. This CDR3 region has 13 residues. Germline CDR1 and CDR2: SGHTA and FQGNSA. CDR3 sequence (DNA): TGTGCCAGCAGCATGGAGCGGGGAGAGACCCAGTACTTC. Amino acids: CASSMERGETQYF. Based on the CDR3 plus reference TRBV7-2 and TRBJ2-5, the full variable domain is GAGVSQSPSNKVTEKGKDVELRCDPISGHTALYWYRQSLGQGLEFLIYFQGNSAPDKSGLPSDRFSAERTGGSVSTLTIQRTQQEDSAVYLCASSMERGETQYFGPGTRLLVL.

This CDR3 reads CASSLFIRELFF. The CDR3 DNA reads as TGTGCCAGCAGCTTATTCATCCGGGAGCTGTTTTTT. The rearrangement joins TRBV7-2 to TRBJ2-2; D not resolved. The CDR3 is made up of 12 amino acids. The V gene's germline CDR1 is SGHTA and CDR2 FQGNSA. The V end was cut by 2 bases, the J end by 9 bases, with 7 bases between.

In this sample, this clone turned up once. The rearrangement uses TRBV29-1 and TRBJ2-7; TRBD2 aligns across 9 bases. Trimming cost V 4 bases and J 4 bases; bases outside gene matches: 5. The germline CDR1 and CDR2 sequences are SQVTM and ANQGSEA. CDR3 length: 13 residues. The CDR3 spells CSVGVSGSYEQYF. The DNA for the CDR3 is TGCAGCGTTGGGGTTAGCGGGAGTTACGAGCAGTACTTC.

This clone was found once. This chain connects TRBV6-5 to TRBJ2-1, with a weak D call TRBD2 (6 bases). Looked up from germline, CDR1 is MNHEY and CDR2 is SVGAGI. V lost 6 bases to trimming and J lost 5 bases, with 17 bases between them. The CDR3 length is 15 residues. The DNA for the CDR3 is TGTGCCAGCAGCCCCGGGGCGGGACTCAACAATGAGCAGTTCTTC. Protein sequence: CASSPGAGLNNEQFF.